This T cell receptor (beta chain) stems from a study of blood T cells in healthy people across ages. V trimming: 4 bases; J trimming: 10 bases; junction bases outside the gene matches: 16. The CDR3 length is 17 residues. Germline V gene lookup returns CDR1 MGHDK and CDR2 SYGVNS. Using a J-beta primer mix together with a sample-barcoded 5' primer, a second PCR was run for roughly 6 to 11 cycles. TCRdb re-called the 5' RACE reads with MiXCR, one entry per CDR3 protein. The sample records 1,500,000 or so distinct CDR3 sequences, about 42% being singletons. Sequencing was carried out using blood. The clonotype comes from a woman aged 18-30 years in good health. This chain uses TRBV25-1 with TRBJ2-1; 10 nucleotides align to TRBD2. In DNA form, the CDR3 reads TGTGCCAGCAGTGGGGGGTTAGCGGGAGGAGATTTGTGGGAGCAGTTCTTC. Its translation: CASSGGLAGGDLWEQFF.